This T cell receptor beta chain is drawn from a study of beta chain features in type 1 diabetes. Germline CDR1 and CDR2: MNHEY and SMNVEV (reference sequence). The CDR3 is 15 residues long. V shed 11 bases and J shed 0 bases, with 17 bases lying between them. A remark on this clone: Antigen: not known.

Since all of the isolated RNA was reverse transcribed, expressed TCRB transcripts were what got sequenced. The table came from immunoSEQ multiplex PCR; TCRdb's copy has only in-frame clones and leaves some out. The data hold around 280,000 clones, with under 8.5% observed a single time. The study, taken as a whole, reports: Whether HLA type affects TCRB rearrangement stayed undetermined in the present work. TCRB CDR3s from Type 1 diabetes patients were moderately but significantly shorter in all four CD4+ subsets. Sequencing from cDNA could over-represent high-TCR-expressing cells.

The chain joins TRBV27 to TRBJ2-1; possibly TRBD2 for D (5 bases). The source material was central memory CD4+ T cells from blood. The receptor was isolated from a woman aged 18-30 years in good health. CDR3 nucleotide sequence: TGTGCCTCCCGCACTAGTTCCGTCTCCTACAATGAGCAGTTCTTC. Residues: CASRTSSVSYNEQFF.